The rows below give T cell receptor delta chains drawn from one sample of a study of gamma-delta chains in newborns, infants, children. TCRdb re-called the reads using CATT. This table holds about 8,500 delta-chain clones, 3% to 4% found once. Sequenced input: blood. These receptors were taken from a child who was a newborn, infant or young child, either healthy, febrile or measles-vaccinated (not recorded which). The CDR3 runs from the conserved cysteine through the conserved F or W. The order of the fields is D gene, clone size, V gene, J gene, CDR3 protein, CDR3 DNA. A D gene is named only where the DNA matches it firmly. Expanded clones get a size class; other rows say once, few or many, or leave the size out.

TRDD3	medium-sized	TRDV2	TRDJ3	CACDTVIGGYAWDTRQMFF	TGTGCCTGTGACACCGTTATTGGGGGATACGCCTGGGACACCCGACAGATGTTTTTC
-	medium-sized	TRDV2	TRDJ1	CACDTWGHDKLIF	TGTGCCTGTGACACCTGGGGGCACGATAAACTCATCTTT
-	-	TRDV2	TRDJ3	CACDFPGRSSWDTRQMFF	TGTGCCTGTGACTTCCCGGGGAGAAGCTCCTGGGACACCCGACAGATGTTTTTC
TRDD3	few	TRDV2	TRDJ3	CACDKVLGDTAWGTRQMFF	TGTGCCTGTGACAAAGTACTGGGGGATACGGCCTGGGGCACCCGACAGATGTTTTTC
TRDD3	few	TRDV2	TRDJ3	CACDYILGDTSRDTRQMFF	TGTGCCTGTGACTACATACTGGGGGATACCTCCCGGGACACCCGACAGATGTTTTTC
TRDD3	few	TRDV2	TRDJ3	CACDTWGITPRDTRQMFF	TGTGCCTGTGACACTTGGGGGATAACACCCCGGGACACCCGACAGATGTTTTTC
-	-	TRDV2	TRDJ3	CACDRLGGEPSWDTRQMFF	TGTGCCTGTGACAGGTTGGGGGGGGAACCCTCCTGGGACACCCGACAGATGTTTTTC
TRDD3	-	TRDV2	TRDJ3	CACDTFSYWGPSSWDTRQMFF	TGTGCCTGTGACACTTTTTCGTACTGGGGGCCAAGCTCCTGGGACACCCGACAGATGTTTTTC
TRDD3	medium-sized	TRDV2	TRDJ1	CACDTVLGDTGKLIF	TGTGCCTGTGACACCGTACTGGGGGATACGGGGAAACTCATCTTT
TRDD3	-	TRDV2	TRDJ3	CACDTVWGIQGSWDTRQMFF	TGTGCCTGTGACACCGTATGGGGGATACAGGGCTCCTGGGACACCCGACAGATGTTTTTC
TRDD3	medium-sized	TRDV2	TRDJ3	CACDRVLGDGSSWDTRQMFF	TGTGCCTGTGACCGAGTACTGGGGGATGGAAGCTCCTGGGACACCCGACAGATGTTTTTC
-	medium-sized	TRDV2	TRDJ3	CACDTGDFSSWDTRQMFF	TGTGCCTGTGACACTGGGGACTTCAGCTCCTGGGACACCCGACAGATGTTTTTC
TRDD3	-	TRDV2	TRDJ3	CACGGIQSSWDTRQMFF	TGTGCCTGTGGGGGGATCCAGAGCTCCTGGGACACCCGACAGATGTTTTTC
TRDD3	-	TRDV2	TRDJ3	CACDTVLGDPPWDTRQMFF	TGTGCCTGTGACACCGTACTGGGGGATCCCCCCTGGGACACCCGACAGATGTTTTTC
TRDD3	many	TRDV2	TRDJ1	CACDILGDGKTDKLIF	TGTGCCTGTGACATACTGGGGGATGGGAAAACCGATAAACTCATCTTT
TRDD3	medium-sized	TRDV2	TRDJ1	CACDTWGIYTDKLIF	TGTGCCTGTGACACCTGGGGGATATACACCGATAAACTCATCTTT
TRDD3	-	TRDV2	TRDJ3	CACDKVLGDTRWDTRQMFF	TGTGCCTGTGACAAAGTACTGGGGGATACGCGCTGGGACACCCGACAGATGTTTTTC
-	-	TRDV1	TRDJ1	CALGELPGVSTDKLIF	TGTGCTCTTGGGGAACTTCCGGGGGTTAGCACCGATAAACTCATCTTT
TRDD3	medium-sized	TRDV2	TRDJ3	CACDTAGIRSWDTRQMFF	TGTGCCTGTGACACCGCGGGGATACGCTCCTGGGACACCCGACAGATGTTTTTC
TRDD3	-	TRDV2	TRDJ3	CACGTKTGGYRSWDTRQMFF	TGTGCCTGTGGCACCAAAACTGGGGGATACAGATCCTGGGACACCCGACAGATGTTTTTC
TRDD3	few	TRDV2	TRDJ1	CACDTWGIPQDKPIF	TGTGCCTGTGACACCTGGGGGATACCTCAAGATAAACCCATCTTT
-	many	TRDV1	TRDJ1	CALGEVAFLRSGGSDKLIF	TGTGCTCTTGGGGAGGTGGCCTTCCTACGGTCTGGGGGATCCGATAAACTCATCTTT
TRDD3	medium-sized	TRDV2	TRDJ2	CACDTLGDNSLTAQLFF	TGTGCCTGTGACACCCTGGGGGATAATAGTTTGACAGCACAACTCTTCTTT
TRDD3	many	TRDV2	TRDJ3	CACDTGGYKASWDTRQMFF	TGTGCCTGTGATACTGGGGGATACAAGGCATCCTGGGACACCCGACAGATGTTTTTC
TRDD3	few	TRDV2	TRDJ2	CACDPWGPLGVPTLTAQLFF	TGTGCCTGTGACCCGTGGGGGCCACTGGGGGTTCCCACTTTGACAGCACAACTCTTCTTT
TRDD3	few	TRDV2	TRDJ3	CACDTRGYPREWDTRQMFF	TGTGCCTGTGACACGCGGGGATACCCTCGTGAGTGGGACACCAGACAGATGTTTTTC
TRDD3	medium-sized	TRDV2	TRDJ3	CACDILGGRSWDTRQMFF	TGTGCCTGTGACATACTGGGGGGCCGCTCCTGGGACACCCGACAGATGTTTTTC
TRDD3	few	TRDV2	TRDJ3	CACDTVRGTGGYVFSWDTRQMFF	TGTGCCTGTGACACCGTACGAGGTACTGGGGGATACGTTTTCTCCTGGGACACCCGACAGATGTTTTTC
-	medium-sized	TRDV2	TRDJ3	CACDTGGLYHSWDTRQMFF	TGTGCCTGTGACACCGGGGGGTTGTACCACTCCTGGGACACCCGACAGATGTTTTTC
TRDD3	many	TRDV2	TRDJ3	CACDLLGDIWDTRQMFF	TGTGCCTGTGACTTACTGGGGGATATATGGGACACCCGACAGATGTTTTTC
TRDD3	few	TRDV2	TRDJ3	CACDTGGYASSWDARKMFF	TGTGCCTGTGACACCGGGGGATACGCAAGCTCCTGGGACGCCCGAAAGATGTTTTTC
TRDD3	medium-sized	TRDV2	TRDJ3	CACDVLGDMFRDTRQMFF	TGTGCCTGTGACGTACTGGGGGATATGTTCCGGGACACCCGACAGATGTTTTTC